This T cell receptor beta chain is from a study of regulatory T cells in long-lasting Graves disease. Building of the TCR beta libraries involved iRepertoire HTBI primers and Arm-PCR of CDR3 regions. Each CDR3 protein is one row after TCRdb ran MiXCR on the multiplex PCR reads. In the table there are around 400,000 distinct CDR3 sequences, about 20% of which are singletons. Stated time point: persistent/refractory GD, antithyroid drugs over 5 years with positive TRAb. The authors made the TCR library using RNA they extracted from PBMCs. Germline V gene lookup returns CDR1 SEHNR and CDR2 FQNEAQ (reference sequence). The CDR3 sequence is 15 residues long. The V segment lost 5 bases and the J segment 4 bases; nucleotides outside the gene matches: 7. This clonotype came up a few times.

Here the sequenced sample was peripheral blood mononuclear cells (PBMCs), taken when the disease was refractory, from a patient treated with antithyroid drugs. The chain links TRBV7-9 to TRBJ1-1; 10 nucleotides align to TRBD1. This TCR came from a female donor with Graves disease. The CDR3 nucleotides are TGTGCCAGCAGCGACAGGGGGCGGGTAGGCACTGAAGCTTTCTTT. As protein: CASSDRGRVGTEAFF.